A single sample is the source of the 14 T cell receptor beta chains below, sequenced in a study of blood T cell repertoires in COVID-19. TCRdb's table, derived via immunoSEQ multiplex PCR, lists solely in-frame clones and lacks some. Of 87,000 or so clones in the sample, about 86% are singletons; the top ten hold about 20%. Sequenced: peripheral blood. The receptors shown here come from a woman of 80 years or more in a cohort sampled during active or convalescent COVID-19.

V and J are TRBV29-1 and TRBJ1-5, with unresolved D. CDR3 size: 13 residues. Trimming shortened V by 4 bases and J by 0 bases, and 7 bases separated the two germline ends. Germline values: CDR1 SQVTM, CDR2 ANQGSEA. CDR3 bases: TGCAGCGTTGGCGGCCTTAGCAATCAGCCCCAGCATTTT. Amino acids: CSVGGLSNQPQHF.

Ten or more counts support this clone. The chain uses TRBV6-5 and TRBJ2-1; perhaps TRBD2 as D (5 bases). V was shortened by 6 bases and J by 2 bases, with 14 bases between the two germline ends. Per the germline V gene, CDR1 is MNHEY and CDR2 is SVGAGI. The CDR3 loop spans 15 amino acids. CDR3 in amino acids: CASSEGDGPYNEQFF. CDR3 nucleotide sequence: TGTGCCAGCAGCGAGGGCGATGGTCCCTACAATGAGCAGTTCTTC.

The chain carries TRBV11-2 and TRBJ1-2, with TRBD1 identical over 9 bases. The CDR3 is made up of 14 amino acids. V lost 5 bases and J lost 1; bases outside the gene matches: 2. In germline, CDR1 is SGHAT, CDR2 FQNNGV. The chain's CDR3 is CASSGQGYNYGYTF. The DNA for the CDR3 is TGTGCCAGCAGCGGACAGGGGTATAACTATGGCTACACCTTC.

The sample holds a few counts of this clone. The gene calls are TRBV19 and TRBJ2-2, with 7 bases aligning to TRBD2. The CDR3 totals 14 residues. Germline CDR1 reads LNHDA; CDR2 reads SQIVND (reference sequence). Trimming at V came to 4 bases and at J to 2 bases, leaving 1 base not matched to a gene. DNA of the CDR3: TGTGCCAGTAGTAGCGGGAGAAACACCGGGGAGCTGTTTTTT. This codes for CASSSGRNTGELFF.

This clone has more than one count but fewer than ten. The genes are TRBV28 and TRBJ2-7, with TRBD1 matching over 7 bases. V shed 3 bases and J 3 bases; nucleotides not matched to a gene: 5. Germline V gene data show CDR1 as MDHEN and CDR2 as SYDVKM. CDR3 length: 14 residues. In DNA form, the CDR3 reads TGTGCCAGCAGTTTGTGGGACAGCATCTACGAGCAGTACGTC. It yields the protein CASSLWDSIYEQYV.

The gene calls are TRBV27 and TRBJ2-1; TRBD2 aligns across 10 bases. The CDR3 is 18 residues long. Germline values: CDR1 MNHEY, CDR2 SMNVEV (reference sequence). V gave up 2 bases and J gave up 5 bases; unmatched junction bases: 12. The CDR3 region has the DNA TGTGCCAGCAGTTTACTGGGCCTAGCGGGAGAAGGCGACAATGAGCAGTTCTTC. This sequence encodes CASSLLGLAGEGDNEQFF.

The chain has TRBV10-2 and TRBJ2-1; the match to TRBD2 covers 16 bases. Trimming took 7 bases from V and 6 from J; bases not matched to a gene: 15. Germline V gene sequence: CDR1 WSHSY, CDR2 SAAADI. The CDR3 is 19 amino acids. Written as DNA, the CDR3 is TGCGCCAGCACCGGACTCGGGACTAGCGGGAGGGATCGGGGCAATGAGCAGTTCTTC. Its translation: CASTGLGTSGRDRGNEQFF.

This clone was picked up one time. The gene calls are TRBV5-4 and TRBJ2-2; TRBD2 agrees at 8 bases. There are 18 residues in the CDR3. Germline trimming cut 7 bases from V and 0 bases from J; bases unmatched to any gene: 14. From germline, CDR1 is SGHNT and CDR2 YYREEE (reference sequence). The CDR3 bases are TGTGCCAGCCGTTCTCGCGGGGGGCTCTCCGCGAACACCGGGGAGCTGTTTTTT. Amino acids: CASRSRGGLSANTGELFF.

The chain uses TRBV10-1 and TRBJ2-1, with TRBD1 matching over 8 bases. Germline V gene lookup returns CDR1 WNHNN and CDR2 SYGVQD (reference sequence). The junction had 8 bases not matched to a gene; V was cut back by 7 bases and J by 9 bases. CDR3 length equals 13 residues. DNA of the CDR3: TGCGCCAGCACCAGGGACAGGTCAGGTGAGCAGTTCTTC. Translated: CASTRDRSGEQFF.

This clone was found once. The chain combines TRBV6-5 with TRBJ1-6; 9 nucleotides line up with TRBD1. Germline V gene lookup returns CDR1 MNHEY and CDR2 SVGAGI. With 7 bases clipped from V and 8 bases from J, the junction kept 6 bases outside the gene matches. The CDR3 extends over 14 amino acids. In DNA, the CDR3 is TGTGCCAGCATCCTGGACAGGGGAGATTCACCCCTCCACTTT. Its translation: CASILDRGDSPLHF.

The chain uses TRBV9 and TRBJ2-2, with 7 bases matching TRBD2. The CDR3 loop spans 15 amino acids. Germline V gene lookup returns CDR1 SGDLS and CDR2 YYNGEE. Losses at the gene ends were 2 bases for V and 2 bases for J; bases not matched to a gene: 3. The CDR3 is CASSVGTTNTGELFF. The CDR3 DNA reads TGTGCCAGCAGCGTCGGGACTACCAACACCGGGGAGCTGTTTTTT.

The V gene is TRBV11-3, the J gene TRBJ2-2, with 7 bases matching TRBD1. CDR1 and CDR2 from the germline V gene are SGHNT and YENEEA. Trimming took 2 bases from V and 7 from J; bases not matched to a gene: 7. The CDR3 is 15 amino acids. The CDR3 bases are TGTGCCAGCAGCTTATTGACAGGGTCCGGCGGGGAGCTGTTTTTT. Translated: CASSLLTGSGGELFF.

The genes are TRBV30 and TRBJ2-2; D not resolved. Germline CDR1 is GTSNPN and CDR2 is SVGIG (reference sequence). Trimming pared 2 bases from V and 3 bases from J, leaving 7 bases between. The CDR3 has 13 residues. As DNA, the CDR3 is TGTGCCTGGAGTCCGGGTCACACCGGGGAGCTGTTTTTT. It yields the protein CAWSPGHTGELFF.

This clone has just one count. The CDR3 DNA reads as TGTGCCAGCAGCTTAGATATAGGGGGAAAATCACCCCTCCACTTT. The encoded protein is CASSLDIGGKSPLHF. The chain combines TRBV11-2 with TRBJ1-6; D is possibly TRBD1 (6 bases). CDR3 length: 15 residues. Germline V lookup: CDR1 SGHAT, CDR2 FQNNGV. V was cut by 0 bases and J by 10 bases, with 13 bases left in between.